This T cell receptor beta chain was identified during a study of blood T cells in healthy people across ages. With a J-beta primer mix and a sample-barcoded 5' primer, a second PCR ran about 7 to 12 cycles. TCRdb called the 5' RACE reads again in MiXCR, with one record for every CDR3 protein. The sample has hundreds of thousands of distinct CDR3 sequences, roughly 49% seen once; the top ten hold roughly 30%. This clonotype was seen more than once but under ten times. The CDR3 covers 15 residues. V dropped 3 bases and J dropped 7 bases, with 18 bases sitting between them. Per germline, CDR1 MGHDK and CDR2 SYGVNS.

The chain employs TRBV25-1 and TRBJ2-5; weak D call: TRBD2 (6 bases). Material for sequencing was blood. The clonotype comes from a woman aged 60 to 75 in good health. The CDR3 loop is CASSDRTGGKWTQYF. CDR3 DNA sequence: TGTGCCAGCAGTGATCGAACAGGAGGGAAATGGACCCAGTACTTC.